The rows below give T cell receptor beta chains drawn from one sample of a study of T-cell reconstitution after alpha-beta-depleted transplantation in children. One entry per CDR3 protein, called by TCRdb with MiXCR from the PCR reads. The sample includes over 70,000 distinct CDR3 sequences, more than 7% of them seen just once. The source was PBMCs from the stem cell graft donor, collected from the stem cell graft. Receptors were obtained from a human donor who donated a stem cell graft to a child with congenital amegakaryocytic thrombocytopenia. Both conserved end residues are part of each CDR3. A D gene is named only where the DNA matches it firmly. The size entry is marked missing in some rows and otherwise reads once, few, many or a size class.

d_call: -; j_call: TRBJ2-7; v_call: TRBV29-1; clone_size: many; cdr3_aa: CSVLTTTGTGKPYF; cdr3_nt: TGCAGCGTCCTAACAACCACCGGGACCGGAAAACCGTACTTC
d_call: -; j_call: TRBJ1-6; v_call: TRBV5-1; clone_size: many; cdr3_aa: CASSLENNSPLHF; cdr3_nt: TGCGCCAGCAGCTTGGAGAATAATTCACCCCTCCACTTT
d_call: -; j_call: TRBJ1-5; v_call: TRBV15; clone_size: -; cdr3_aa: CATARTNQPQHF; cdr3_nt: TGTGCCACCGCCCGGACAAATCAGCCCCAGCATTTT
d_call: TRBD1; j_call: TRBJ2-3; v_call: TRBV24-1; clone_size: many; cdr3_aa: CATSPDRGLSTDTQYF; cdr3_nt: TGTGCCACCAGCCCGGACAGGGGATTGAGCACAGATACGCAGTATTTT
d_call: -; j_call: TRBJ2-3; v_call: TRBV12-3/TRBV12-4; clone_size: few; cdr3_aa: CASSPGRVNQYF; cdr3_nt: TGTGCCAGCAGCCCGGGTAGGGTGAATCAGTATTTT
d_call: TRBD2; j_call: TRBJ2-3; v_call: TRBV20-1; clone_size: many; cdr3_aa: CSARAGTSGGASTDTQYF; cdr3_nt: TGCAGTGCTAGAGCCGGGACTAGCGGGGGGGCTAGCACAGATACGCAGTATTTT
d_call: -; j_call: TRBJ2-7; v_call: TRBV20-1; clone_size: many; cdr3_aa: CSASGGQGYEQYF; cdr3_nt: TGCAGTGCTAGTGGAGGTCAGGGCTACGAGCAGTACTTC
d_call: TRBD1; j_call: TRBJ1-2; v_call: TRBV18; clone_size: many; cdr3_aa: CASSRSQGADGYTF; cdr3_nt: TGTGCCAGCTCCCGATCGCAGGGGGCTGATGGCTACACCTTC
d_call: TRBD2; j_call: TRBJ2-5; v_call: TRBV11-2; clone_size: many; cdr3_aa: CASSPRGVAGTETQYF; cdr3_nt: TGTGCCAGCAGCCCGCGGGGGGTAGCGGGAACAGAGACCCAGTACTTC
d_call: TRBD2; j_call: TRBJ2-1; v_call: TRBV5-4; clone_size: -; cdr3_aa: CASSLGAGGLNEQFF; cdr3_nt: TGTGCCAGCAGCTTAGGAGCGGGGGGGCTCAATGAGCAGTTCTTC
d_call: -; j_call: TRBJ1-2; v_call: TRBV27; clone_size: few; cdr3_aa: CASSSFPFRGGYTF; cdr3_nt: TGTGCCAGCAGTTCGTTCCCCTTTCGCGGTGGCTACACCTTC
d_call: TRBD1; j_call: TRBJ1-2; v_call: TRBV29-1; clone_size: few; cdr3_aa: CSAGQGANYGYTF; cdr3_nt: TGCAGCGCCGGACAGGGAGCTAACTATGGCTACACCTTC
d_call: -; j_call: TRBJ1-2; v_call: TRBV20-1; clone_size: many; cdr3_aa: CSARDPGTYGYTF; cdr3_nt: TGCAGTGCTAGAGACCCAGGTACCTATGGCTACACCTTC
d_call: -; j_call: TRBJ1-5; v_call: TRBV21-1; clone_size: few; cdr3_aa: CASSKWAGWPNQPQHF; cdr3_nt: TGTGCCAGCAGCAAATGGGCGGGCTGGCCTAATCAGCCCCAGCATTTT
d_call: -; j_call: TRBJ1-5; v_call: TRBV5-5; clone_size: many; cdr3_aa: CASSLRGNRDQPQHF; cdr3_nt: TGTGCCAGCAGCTTGAGGGGGAATAGGGATCAGCCCCAGCATTTT
d_call: TRBD1; j_call: TRBJ1-2; v_call: TRBV5-5; clone_size: many; cdr3_aa: CASSVTGTDFYGYTF; cdr3_nt: TGTGCCAGCAGCGTTACCGGGACAGACTTCTATGGCTACACCTTC
d_call: -; j_call: TRBJ1-2; v_call: TRBV29-1; clone_size: many; cdr3_aa: CSVDSGNYGYTF; cdr3_nt: TGCAGCGTTGATAGCGGAAACTATGGCTACACCTTC
d_call: -; j_call: TRBJ1-2; v_call: TRBV27; clone_size: many; cdr3_aa: CASNTNAGGAGYTF; cdr3_nt: TGTGCCAGCAATACTAACGCGGGGGGGGCTGGCTACACCTTC
d_call: TRBD1; j_call: TRBJ2-1; v_call: TRBV20-1; clone_size: many; cdr3_aa: CSAGNRDRGEDEQFF; cdr3_nt: TGCAGTGCTGGTAACCGGGACAGGGGTGAGGATGAGCAGTTCTTC
d_call: -; j_call: TRBJ1-1; v_call: TRBV20-1; clone_size: many; cdr3_aa: CSASFSGVSSEAFF; cdr3_nt: TGCAGTGCTAGTTTCTCAGGGGTTTCTTCTGAAGCTTTCTTT
d_call: TRBD2; j_call: TRBJ2-5; v_call: TRBV5-1; clone_size: many; cdr3_aa: CASRRLAETQETQYF; cdr3_nt: TGCGCCAGCAGGCGGCTAGCGGAGACGCAAGAGACCCAGTACTTC
d_call: TRBD2; j_call: TRBJ2-5; v_call: TRBV9; clone_size: many; cdr3_aa: CASSVTSGRGETQYF; cdr3_nt: TGTGCCAGCAGCGTGACTAGCGGGAGAGGCGAGACCCAGTACTTC
d_call: -; j_call: TRBJ1-2; v_call: TRBV29-1; clone_size: many; cdr3_aa: CSPELSYGYTF; cdr3_nt: TGCAGCCCAGAGTTAAGCTATGGCTACACCTTC
d_call: -; j_call: TRBJ1-2; v_call: TRBV5-6; clone_size: -; cdr3_aa: CASSPGLYGYTF; cdr3_nt: TGTGCCAGCAGCCCGGGGCTCTATGGCTACACCTTC
d_call: TRBD2; j_call: TRBJ2-1; v_call: TRBV7-6; clone_size: few; cdr3_aa: CASGTILNEQFF; cdr3_nt: TGTGCCAGCGGGACTATACTCAATGAGCAGTTCTTC
d_call: TRBD1; j_call: TRBJ2-2; v_call: TRBV5-1; clone_size: many; cdr3_aa: CASSKQGNGELFF; cdr3_nt: TGCGCCAGCAGCAAACAGGGGAACGGGGAGCTGTTTTTT
d_call: TRBD1; j_call: TRBJ1-4; v_call: TRBV7-2; clone_size: many; cdr3_aa: CASRQGARTNEKLFF; cdr3_nt: TGTGCCAGCAGACAGGGGGCCAGAACTAATGAAAAACTGTTTTTT
d_call: TRBD2; j_call: TRBJ2-1; v_call: TRBV7-6; clone_size: many; cdr3_aa: CASSPYTGTSGRNEQFF; cdr3_nt: TGTGCCAGCAGCCCCTATACCGGGACTAGCGGACGCAATGAGCAGTTCTTC
d_call: TRBD2; j_call: TRBJ2-1; v_call: TRBV20-1; clone_size: -; cdr3_aa: CSARDPGTSVRGEQFF; cdr3_nt: TGCAGTGCTAGAGATCCCGGGACTAGCGTCAGGGGTGAGCAGTTCTTC
d_call: -; j_call: TRBJ2-2; v_call: TRBV5-5; clone_size: many; cdr3_aa: CASSLEYTGELFF; cdr3_nt: TGTGCCAGCAGCTTGGAGTACACCGGGGAGCTGTTTTTT
d_call: TRBD1; j_call: TRBJ2-2; v_call: TRBV12-3/TRBV12-4; clone_size: many; cdr3_aa: CASSPGQGDTGELFF; cdr3_nt: TGTGCCAGCAGTCCGGGACAGGGCGACACCGGGGAGCTGTTTTTT
d_call: TRBD2; j_call: TRBJ2-7; v_call: TRBV5-1; clone_size: many; cdr3_aa: CASSLFSGGAYEQYF; cdr3_nt: TGCGCCAGCAGCTTGTTTAGCGGGGGGGCTTACGAGCAGTACTTC
d_call: TRBD1; j_call: TRBJ1-1; v_call: TRBV27; clone_size: many; cdr3_aa: CASSFGPTGGVTEAFF; cdr3_nt: TGTGCCAGCAGTTTTGGACCCACAGGGGGTGTCACTGAAGCTTTCTTT
d_call: -; j_call: TRBJ2-3; v_call: TRBV20-1; clone_size: many; cdr3_aa: CSARDLAEHTDTQYF; cdr3_nt: TGCAGTGCTAGAGATCTGGCGGAGCACACAGATACGCAGTATTTT
d_call: -; j_call: TRBJ1-1; v_call: TRBV5-1; clone_size: many; cdr3_aa: CASSLGRRNTEAFF; cdr3_nt: TGCGCCAGCAGCTTGGGACGGAGGAACACTGAAGCTTTCTTT
d_call: TRBD2; j_call: TRBJ2-1; v_call: TRBV5-1; clone_size: many; cdr3_aa: CASSPGTSGKHEQFF; cdr3_nt: TGCGCCAGCAGCCCCGGGACTAGCGGGAAGCATGAGCAGTTCTTC
d_call: TRBD2; j_call: TRBJ2-3; v_call: TRBV12-3/TRBV12-4; clone_size: many; cdr3_aa: CASRPSGGADTQYF; cdr3_nt: TGTGCCAGCAGACCTAGCGGGGGGGCAGATACGCAGTATTTT
d_call: -; j_call: TRBJ1-6; v_call: TRBV7-2; clone_size: many; cdr3_aa: CASSLEAEVYSPLHF; cdr3_nt: TGTGCCAGCAGCTTAGAAGCAGAAGTGTACTCACCCCTCCACTTT
d_call: TRBD2; j_call: TRBJ2-5; v_call: TRBV14; clone_size: many; cdr3_aa: CASSQEISGSQYF; cdr3_nt: TGTGCCAGCAGCCAAGAGATTAGCGGGAGCCAGTACTTC
d_call: -; j_call: TRBJ2-1; v_call: TRBV27; clone_size: -; cdr3_aa: CASSLTPEAEQFF; cdr3_nt: TGTGCCAGCAGTTTAACTCCTGAGGCTGAGCAGTTCTTC
d_call: -; j_call: TRBJ2-3; v_call: TRBV3-1; clone_size: many; cdr3_aa: CASSPTSGSTDTQYF; cdr3_nt: TGTGCCAGCAGCCCTACAAGCGGAAGCACAGATACGCAGTATTTT
d_call: TRBD2; j_call: TRBJ2-1; v_call: TRBV5-1; clone_size: many; cdr3_aa: CASSLGGTSNEQFF; cdr3_nt: TGCGCCAGCAGCTTGGGGGGGACTAGCAATGAGCAGTTCTTC
d_call: -; j_call: TRBJ1-6; v_call: TRBV28; clone_size: many; cdr3_aa: CASSYRGAGNSPLHF; cdr3_nt: TGTGCCAGCAGTTATCGGGGGGCGGGAAATTCACCCCTCCACTTT
d_call: -; j_call: TRBJ2-2; v_call: TRBV6-2/TRBV6-3; clone_size: many; cdr3_aa: CASSLHSNTGELFF; cdr3_nt: TGTGCCAGCAGTCTTCATTCGAACACCGGGGAGCTGTTTTTT
d_call: TRBD2; j_call: TRBJ2-3; v_call: TRBV14; clone_size: -; cdr3_aa: CASSQRLAGTQYF; cdr3_nt: TGTGCCAGCAGCCAAAGACTAGCGGGAACGCAGTATTTT
d_call: -; j_call: TRBJ2-5; v_call: TRBV20-1; clone_size: many; cdr3_aa: CSATPSGQETQYF; cdr3_nt: TGCAGTGCTACGCCGTCAGGACAAGAGACCCAGTACTTC
d_call: TRBD1; j_call: TRBJ1-2; v_call: TRBV14; clone_size: many; cdr3_aa: CASSQMGQGTNGGYTF; cdr3_nt: TGTGCCAGCAGCCAAATGGGACAGGGAACGAATGGGGGCTACACCTTC
d_call: -; j_call: TRBJ2-3; v_call: TRBV5-6; clone_size: many; cdr3_aa: CASSANTDTQYF; cdr3_nt: TGTGCCAGCAGCGCAAACACAGATACGCAGTATTTT